This T cell receptor beta chain came from a study of blood T cell repertoires in COVID-19. TCRdb's table, derived via immunoSEQ multiplex PCR, lists solely in-frame clones and lacks some. This table holds about 150,000 clones, roughly 83% found once. The origin of this receptor is a woman aged 60-75 years with acute or convalescent COVID-19. The sample taken for sequencing was peripheral blood.

CDR3 bases: TGTGCCAGCTCACAGGGGGACCGCAAGGAAGTGGTAGCTTTCTTT. Protein: CASSQGDRKEVVAFF. V gene TRBV18 combines with J gene TRBJ1-1; maybe TRBD1 (6 bases). CDR3 length: 15 residues. Germline CDR1 KGHSH, CDR2 LQKENI. Trimming pared 4 bases from V and 10 bases from J, leaving 22 bases between.